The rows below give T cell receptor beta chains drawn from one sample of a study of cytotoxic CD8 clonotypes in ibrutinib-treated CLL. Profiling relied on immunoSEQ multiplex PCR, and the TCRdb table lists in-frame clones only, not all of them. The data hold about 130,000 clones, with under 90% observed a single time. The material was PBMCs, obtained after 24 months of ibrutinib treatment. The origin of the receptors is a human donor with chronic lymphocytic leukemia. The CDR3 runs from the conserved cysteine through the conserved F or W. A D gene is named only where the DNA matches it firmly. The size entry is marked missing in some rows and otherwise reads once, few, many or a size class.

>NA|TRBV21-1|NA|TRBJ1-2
CASSKGAGGDLNYGYTF
TGTGCCAGCAGCAAAGGTGCAGGGGGCGACCTTAACTATGGCTACACCTTC
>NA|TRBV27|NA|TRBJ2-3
CASSLGGAFADTQYF
TGTGCCAGCAGTTTAGGGGGGGCCTTCGCAGATACGCAGTATTTT
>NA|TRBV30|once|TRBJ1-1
CAWSVMGDEAFF
TGTGCCTGGAGTGTAATGGGGGATGAAGCTTTCTTT
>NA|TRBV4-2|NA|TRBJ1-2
CASSQRGFYGYTF
TGTGCCAGCAGCCAAAGGGGTTTCTATGGCTACACCTTC
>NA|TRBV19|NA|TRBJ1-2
CASSSQGGDYGYTF
TGTGCCAGTAGTAGTCAAGGCGGGGACTATGGCTACACCTTC
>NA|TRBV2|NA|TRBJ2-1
CASDRRLGDNEQFF
TGTGCCAGCGACCGCCGCCTAGGCGACAATGAGCAGTTCTTC
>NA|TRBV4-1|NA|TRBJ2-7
CASSQDVEWTTDGQYF
TGCGCCAGCAGCCAAGATGTCGAATGGACAACAGATGGGCAGTACTTC
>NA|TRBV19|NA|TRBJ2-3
CASSGAAADTQYF
TGTGCCAGTAGTGGTGCCGCGGCAGATACGCAGTATTTT
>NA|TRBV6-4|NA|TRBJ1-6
CASSDWDKNNSPLHF
TGTGCCAGCAGTGATTGGGACAAGAATAATTCACCCCTCCACTTT
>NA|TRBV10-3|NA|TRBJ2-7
CAIRGQGPHDKYF
TGTGCCATCAGGGGTCAGGGGCCACATGATAAGTACTTC
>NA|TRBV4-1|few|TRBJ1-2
CASSHPYGGTQTHYGYTF
TGCGCCAGCAGCCATCCCTACGGAGGGACTCAAACCCACTATGGCTACACCTTC
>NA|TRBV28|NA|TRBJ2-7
CASSLSPTYEQYF
TGTGCCAGCAGCCTTTCCCCCACCTACGAGCAGTACTTC
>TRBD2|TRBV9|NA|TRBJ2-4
CASSPPGTSGGGNIQYF
TGTGCCAGCAGCCCTCCCGGGACTAGCGGGGGTGGAAACATTCAGTACTTC
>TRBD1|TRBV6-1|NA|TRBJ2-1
CASSDTFTGQGRYAVEQFF
TGTGCCAGCAGTGACACATTCACGGGACAGGGAAGATATGCGGTAGAGCAGTTCTTC
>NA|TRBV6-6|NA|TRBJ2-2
CASSYSIGTNTGELFF
TGTGCCAGCAGTTACTCGATAGGGACAAACACCGGGGAGCTGTTTTTT
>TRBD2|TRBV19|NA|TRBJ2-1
CASRPGTSGGRNDEQFF
TGTGCCAGTAGACCCGGGACTAGCGGGGGGCGTAACGATGAGCAGTTCTTC
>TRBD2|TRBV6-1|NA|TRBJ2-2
CASSEAVRGGPAGELFF
TGTGCCAGCAGTGAAGCGGTGCGGGGGGGCCCAGCCGGGGAGCTGTTTTTT
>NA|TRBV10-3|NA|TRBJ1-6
CAIGDSHPSSYNSPLHF
TGTGCCATCGGAGACAGCCACCCGAGCTCCTATAATTCACCCCTCCACTTT
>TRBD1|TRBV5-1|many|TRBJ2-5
CASSLAARTGQETQYF
TGCGCCAGCAGCTTGGCCGCTAGGACAGGGCAAGAGACCCAGTACTTC
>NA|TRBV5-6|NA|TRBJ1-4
CASSLGTDRNEKLFF
TGTGCCAGCAGCTTGGGAACAGATAGGAATGAAAAACTGTTTTTT
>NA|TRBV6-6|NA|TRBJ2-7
CASSYDPRGPPEVF
TGTGCCAGCAGTTATGATCCCCGGGGCCCCCCTGAGGTGTTC
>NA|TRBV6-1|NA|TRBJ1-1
CASSRPGLRTEAFF
TGTGCCAGCAGTCGCCCGGGACTTAGGACTGAAGCTTTCTTT